This TCR beta chain is drawn from a study of T cells in localized non-small cell lung cancer. Produced via immunoSEQ multiplex PCR; TCRdb's table is partial and in-frame only. The sample includes roughly 40,000 clones, about 83% of them seen just once. CDR1 and CDR2 (germline): SEHNR, FQNEAQ (reference sequence). CDR3 length: 16 residues. With 5 bases clipped from V and 2 bases from J, the junction kept 12 bases outside the gene matches. The TCR was taken from a man between 40 and 69 years old with stage II lung adenocarcinoma. The chain carries TRBV7-9 and TRBJ2-7, with 7 bases lining up with TRBD1. The sequenced sample was PBMCs, obtained before any cancer treatment. The CDR3 region has the DNA TGTGCCAGCAGCCACCCCACGGGACAGCCTACCTACGAGCAGTACTTC. This codes for CASSHPTGQPTYEQYF.